The 12 T cell receptor beta chains in this list originate from one sample, sequenced in a study of cytomegalovirus exposure and HLA in healthy donors (dated by TCRdb to between 2016 and 2019). Library method: the immunoSEQ multiplex PCR assay. For the multiplex PCR, a mixture combining 60 forward primers for TCR Vbeta segments and 13 reverse primers for TCR Jbeta segments was used. In TCRdb, the immuneACCESS table is reduced to in-frame sequences with V and J assigned. These tables do not hold every clone; where another copy was compared, an unresolved V gene accounts for under half, and the others remain unexplained. This sample's table lists over 30,000 clones. The top ten clones comprise roughly 3.3% of the sample. The source material was PBMCs. These receptors all come from a man in his forties or fifties in good health and CMV-seronegative.

The chain combines TRBV6-5 with TRBJ1-3; possibly TRBD1 for D (5 bases). This CDR3 has 13 residues. Germline CDR1 reads MNHEY; CDR2 reads SVGAGI. Trimming took 5 bases from V and 2 from J, leaving 7 bases between them. CDR3 protein: CASSGTTGNTIYF. For the CDR3, the DNA is TGTGCCAGCAGTGGGACTACTGGAAACACCATATATTTT.

V usage is TRBV6-1 and J usage is TRBJ2-7; D possibly corresponds to TRBD2 (5 bases). The length of the CDR3 is 11 residues. CDR1 MNHNS and CDR2 SASEGT come from the germline V gene. V lost 8 bases to trimming and J lost 7 bases, with 12 bases between them. The chain's CDR3 is CASHFPGEQYF. The CDR3 DNA follows: TGTGCCAGCCACTTCCCGGGAGAGCAGTACTTC.

The chain links TRBV4-3 to TRBJ2-1; D unresolved. Germline CDR1 reads LGHNA; CDR2 reads YSLEER. V dropped 0 bases and J dropped 2 bases, with 8 bases sitting between them. The CDR3 has 15 residues. In DNA form, the CDR3 reads TGCGCCAGCAGCCAAGAGATAGCAACCTACAATGAGCAGTTCTTC. Protein: CASSQEIATYNEQFF.

The J gene is TRBJ2-2, the V gene TRBV4-3; 14 bases fit TRBD2. Germline CDR1 and CDR2: LGHNA and YSLEER. Trimming at V came to 5 bases and at J to 8 bases, leaving 7 bases not matched to a gene. CDR3 size: 16 residues. In DNA form, the CDR3 reads TGCGCCAGCAGCTCACCGGGACTAGCGGGAGCGGGGGAGCTGTTTTTT. Translation: CASSSPGLAGAGELFF.

J is TRBJ2-7 and V is TRBV2; 7 nucleotides line up with TRBD1. Germline CDR1 SNHLY, CDR2 FYNNEI. The V gene end was trimmed by 6 bases and the J gene end by 5 bases; junction bases not matched to a gene: 7. The CDR3 is made up of 13 amino acids. The CDR3 loop is CASRRDSLNEQYF. In DNA, the CDR3 is TGTGCCAGCAGAAGGGACAGTCTTAACGAGCAGTACTTC.

The J gene is TRBJ2-3, the V gene TRBV11-1; D is unclear. V was pared by 5 bases and J by 0 bases, with 9 bases between. The CDR3 consists of 14 residues. In germline, CDR1 is SGHAT, CDR2 FQDESV (reference sequence). CDR3 nucleotides: TGTGCCAGCAGCCCCCACTACAGCACAGATACGCAGTATTTT. Translating gives CASSPHYSTDTQYF.

The gene calls are TRBV25-1 and TRBJ2-3; TRBD1 agrees at 8 bases. V shed 4 bases, J shed 4 bases, and the junction held 7 bases outside the gene matches. Germline lookup yields CDR1 MGHDK and CDR2 SYGVNS. This CDR3 contains 15 residues. CDR3 region: CASSAQQGVADTQYF. The CDR3, as DNA: TGTGCCAGCAGTGCCCAACAGGGGGTTGCAGATACGCAGTATTTT. Complete variable domain (other parts from reference TRBV25-1 and TRBJ2-3): EADIYQTPRYLVIGTGKKITLECSQTMGHDKMYWYQQDPGMELHLIHYSYGVNSTEKGDLSSESTVSRIRTEHFPLTLESARPSHTSQYLCASSAQQGVADTQYFGPGTRLTVL.

The chain is built from TRBV30 and TRBJ2-3; D ambiguous. V lost 1 base to trimming and J lost 4 bases, with 6 bases between them. Per germline, CDR1 GTSNPN and CDR2 SVGIG (reference sequence). This CDR3 has 12 amino acids. The CDR3 loop reads CAWSATADTQYF. As DNA, the CDR3 is TGTGCCTGGAGTGCGACTGCAGATACGCAGTATTTT. The full variable domain, rest sourced from reference TRBV30 and TRBJ2-3, is SQTIHQWPATLVQPVGSPLSLECTVEGTSNPNLYWYRQAAGRGLQLLFYSVGIGQISSEVPQNLSASRPQDRQFILSSKKLLLSDSGFYLCAWSATADTQYFGPGTRLTVL.

V gene TRBV7-9 combines with J gene TRBJ2-2; D remains ambiguous. Deletions cut 1 base from V and 0 bases from J, with 18 bases between. The length of the CDR3 is 19 residues. Germline CDR1 reads SEHNR; CDR2 reads FQNEAQ (reference sequence). In DNA, the CDR3 is TGTGCCAGCAGCTTAGTATGGCCCCTGGCCAAATCGAACACCGGGGAGCTGTTTTTT. As protein: CASSLVWPLAKSNTGELFF.

The CDR3 sequence is CSVEGRWEQFF. CDR3 nucleotide sequence: TGCAGCGTTGAAGGGCGGTGGGAGCAGTTCTTC. The rearrangement uses TRBV29-1 and TRBJ2-1; D unclear. This CDR3 comprises 11 residues. The V end lost 1 base, the J end lost 10 bases, and 8 bases lay between the germline ends. Per germline, CDR1 SQVTM and CDR2 ANQGSEA.

The chain recombines TRBV19 with TRBJ2-2; D is unresolved. V lost 5 bases and J 4 bases, leaving 11 bases between the germline ends. Germline assignment: CDR1 LNHDA and CDR2 SQIVND (reference sequence). The length of the CDR3 is 14 residues. The chain's CDR3 is CASSVPRVTGELFF. The CDR3 DNA follows: TGTGCCAGTAGTGTCCCCCGTGTCACCGGGGAGCTGTTTTTT.

The chain joins TRBV5-1 to TRBJ2-2, with a weak D call TRBD2 (5 bases). Trimming stripped 0 bases from V and 4 bases from J, with 10 bases between. Germline V gene sequence: CDR1 SGHRS, CDR2 YFSETQ. There are 15 residues in the CDR3. Written as DNA, the CDR3 is TGCGCCAGCAGCTTGGACGGGGTGAGCACCGGGGAGCTGTTTTTT. Protein product: CASSLDGVSTGELFF.